Described below is a single T cell receptor beta chain sequence and its context. Its antigen is as yet unknown. This record belongs to a study of T cell responses to AZD1222 COVID-19 vaccine. The germline gives CDR1 KGHSY, CDR2 FQNENV. The trim removed 0 bases at V and 4 bases at J, leaving 6 bases unmatched. The CDR3 runs 15 residues. Points from the study as a whole: White British ancestry dominated among donors, who included more females, and clonal diversity was possibly underestimated.

Measured with immunoSEQ multiplex PCR; TCRdb has only the in-frame clones, and not every one. The sample includes approximately 160,000 clones, about nine tenths of them seen just once. The V call is TRBV16, the J call TRBJ2-7; 7 bases fit TRBD2. Sequenced material: peripheral blood, taken on day 0 of AZD1222 vaccination. The clonotype originates from an adult in good health. The chain's CDR3 is CASSQSSRGGYEQYF. DNA for the CDR3: TGTGCCAGCAGCCAATCGTCAAGGGGAGGGTACGAGCAGTACTTC.